These 10 T cell receptor beta chains originate from one sample sequenced in a study of CD8 T cells in ankylosing spondylitis. TCRdb re-derived calls from the 5' RACE reads in MiXCR, one entry per CDR3 protein. The sample includes 50,000 to 65,000 distinct CDR3 sequences, 6.5% to 9% of them seen just once. Sequencing was performed on blood, either unsorted or a sorted T cell fraction (not recorded which). The receptors stem from a female donor with ankylosing spondylitis or in good health (not recorded which).

This clonotype appeared many times. The V and J genes are TRBV4-1 and TRBJ1-1; D not certain. This CDR3 comprises 16 residues. Germline values: CDR1 MGHRA, CDR2 YSYEKL. The ends were cut back, 5 bases at V and 1 base at J, with 17 bases in the middle. This chain's CDR3 is CASSAFSARGNTEAFF. CDR3 nucleotide sequence: TGCGCCAGCAGCGCGTTCTCGGCTCGTGGGAACACTGAAGCTTTCTTT.

This clonotype came up many times. The chain combines TRBV10-3 with TRBJ1-2; D unresolved. This CDR3 has 14 residues. Germline assignment: CDR1 ENHRY and CDR2 SYGVKD. V lost 6 bases to trimming and J lost 3 bases, with 14 bases between them. The CDR3: CAISPSPLDYGYTF. In DNA form, the CDR3 reads TGTGCCATCAGCCCCAGCCCCTTGGACTATGGCTACACCTTC.

This clonotype was seen a few times. The J gene is TRBJ1-4, the V gene TRBV6-2 or TRBV6-3; TRBD1 aligns across 8 bases. V lost 4 bases to trimming and J lost 6 bases; unmatched junction nucleotides: 10. The CDR3 sequence is 16 residues long. CDR1 MNHEY and CDR2 SVGEGT come from the germline V gene. The CDR3 bases are TGTGCCAGCAGTTCGAAAGGACAGGGCGGGGATGAAAAACTGTTTTTT. Translated: CASSSKGQGGDEKLFF.

The chain recombines TRBV7-2 with TRBJ2-1; maybe TRBD2 (6 bases). V lost 2 bases and J lost 7, with 9 bases in between. The germline V gene encodes CDR1 SGHTA and CDR2 FQGNSA. CDR3 size: 13 residues. DNA for the CDR3: TGTGCCAGCAGCTTAATGGGGGGTAATGAGCAGTTCTTC. Translated, it gives CASSLMGGNEQFF.

This clonotype appeared many times. This rearrangement joins TRBV5-5 to TRBJ1-5; TRBD1 agrees at 7 bases. The CDR3 spans 15 residues. V dropped 4 bases and J dropped 1; count of bases not matched to a gene: 5. Germline V gene sequence: CDR1 SGHKS, CDR2 YYEKEE (reference sequence). CDR3 region: CASSRGQWSNQPQHF. For the CDR3, the DNA is TGTGCCAGCAGCCGGGGACAGTGGAGCAATCAGCCCCAGCATTTT.

This clonotype was counted ten times or more. The J gene is TRBJ2-3, the V gene TRBV3-1; 7 bases match TRBD2. CDR1 is LGHDT, CDR2 YNNKEL, per germline (reference sequence). The CDR3 has 15 residues. With V trimmed by 0 bases and J by 2 bases, 2 bases remained unmatched. The CDR3 sequence is CASSQDGGFTDTQYF. DNA for the CDR3: TGTGCCAGCAGCCAAGACGGGGGGTTCACAGATACGCAGTATTTT.

In this sample, this clonotype turned up many times. The rearrangement uses TRBV2 and TRBJ2-5, with D possibly TRBD1 on 6 matching bases. The CDR3 runs to 12 residues. Trimming pared 4 bases from V and 4 bases from J, leaving 7 bases between. CDR1 and CDR2 (germline): SNHLY, FYNNEI. The DNA of the CDR3 is TGTGCCAGCAGTGTAGGGGGAGAGACCCAGTACTTC. This gives the protein CASSVGGETQYF.

This clonotype was seen repeatedly, ten times or more. V is TRBV5-1 and J is TRBJ2-3; D uncertain. The germline CDR1 and CDR2 sequences are SGHRS and YFSETQ. The CDR3 loop spans 13 amino acids. V was trimmed by 7 bases and J by 4 bases, leaving 13 bases between them. DNA for the CDR3: TGCGCCAGCGCGAGAGCGAGTTCAGATACGCAGTATTTT. Protein sequence: CASARASSDTQYF.

This clonotype came up once. The rearrangement links TRBV29-1 to TRBJ2-3; the match to TRBD2 covers 9 bases. Per germline, CDR1 SQVTM and CDR2 ANQGSEA. The CDR3 sequence is 13 residues long. The DNA of the CDR3 is TGCAGGGCGGGGGGGAGCTTCACAGATACGCAGTATTTT. The encoded protein is CRAGGSFTDTQYF.

This clonotype has a count of ten or more. V usage is TRBV20-1 and J usage is TRBJ2-3, with 8 bases that match TRBD2. Germline CDR1 and CDR2: DFQATT and SNEGSKA (reference sequence). J lost 3 bases, V lost 0 bases, and 14 bases had no gene match. This CDR3 has 18 amino acids. The DNA for the CDR3 is TGCAGTGCTAGAGATAATCGTTTGGCGGGGGGAGGGACAGATACGCAGTATTTT. Translated, it gives CSARDNRLAGGGTDTQYF.